This T cell receptor (beta chain) was observed in a study of blood T cell repertoires in COVID-19. The wider study: Samples taken during acute and convalescent COVID-19 were collected in the United States, Italy and Spain.

How the authors handled the data: Reference gene primer amplification gave estimated nucleated cell counts. Produced via immunoSEQ multiplex PCR; TCRdb's table is partial and in-frame only. V, J and clone size derive from that table, while D and trimming were established from the DNA sequence. The top ten hold 3.5% to 4.5% of the sample, which has 200,000 to 250,000 clones, 65% to 90% seen once. The CDR3 has 15 residues. Germline V gene lookup returns CDR1 KGHSH and CDR2 LQKENI. Trimming took 5 bases from V and 6 from J, leaving 19 bases between them. Participants were aged roughly 18 to 89 years from about two dozen US areas. Allocation to cohorts depended on clinical history reported by the participants.

The chain uses TRBV18 and TRBJ2-5, with D perhaps TRBD2 (6 bases). Sample: PBMCs or T cells enriched from blood (not recorded which). This receptor was obtained from a woman aged 40 to 55 with acute COVID-19. CDR3 DNA: TGTGCCAGCTCAGTAAAAGTGGGTAGCGGACAGACCCAGTACTTC. The encoded protein is CASSVKVGSGQTQYF.